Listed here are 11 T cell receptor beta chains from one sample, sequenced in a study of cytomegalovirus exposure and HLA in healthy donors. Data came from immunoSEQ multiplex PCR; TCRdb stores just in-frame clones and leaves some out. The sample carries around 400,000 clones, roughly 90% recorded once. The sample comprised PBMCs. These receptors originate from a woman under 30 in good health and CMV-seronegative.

CDR3 loop: CASSREYNSPLHF. In nucleotides, the CDR3 is TGTGCCAGCAGCCGGGAATATAATTCACCCCTCCACTTT. The chain carries TRBV6-5 and TRBJ1-6; D gene unclear. The CDR3 has 13 residues. The germline gives CDR1 MNHEY, CDR2 SVGAGI. Between the trimmed V and J ends, which lost 6 bases and 4 bases, there was a span of 7 bases.

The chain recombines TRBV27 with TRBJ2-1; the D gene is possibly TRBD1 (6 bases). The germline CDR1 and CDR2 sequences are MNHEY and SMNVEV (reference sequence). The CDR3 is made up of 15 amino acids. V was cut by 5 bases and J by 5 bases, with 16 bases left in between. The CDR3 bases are TGTGCCAGCAGTACCGGGGACAAACTCCACAATGAGCAGTTCTTC. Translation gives CASSTGDKLHNEQFF.

CDR3 DNA sequence: TGTGCCAGCAGCCAGACAGGGAAGGAGGAAAAACTGTTTTTT. Its translation: CASSQTGKEEKLFF. This chain connects TRBV7-9 to TRBJ1-4; 7 nucleotides align to TRBD1. Germline values: CDR1 SEHNR, CDR2 FQNEAQ (reference sequence). The CDR3 sequence is 14 residues long. The V and J ends lost 5 bases and 8 bases, in that order; junction bases with no gene match: 8.

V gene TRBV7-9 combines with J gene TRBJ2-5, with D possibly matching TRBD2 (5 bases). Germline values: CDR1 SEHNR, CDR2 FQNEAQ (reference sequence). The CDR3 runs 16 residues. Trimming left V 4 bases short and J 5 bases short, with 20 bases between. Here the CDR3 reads CASSSSPGPRRETQYF. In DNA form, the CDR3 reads TGTGCCAGCAGCTCAAGCCCGGGTCCCCGGAGGGAGACCCAGTACTTC.

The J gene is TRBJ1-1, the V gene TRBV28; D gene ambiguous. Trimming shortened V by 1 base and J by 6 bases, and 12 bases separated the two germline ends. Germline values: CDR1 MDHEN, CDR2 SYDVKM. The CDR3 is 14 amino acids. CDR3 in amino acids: CASSLSLRAPEAFF. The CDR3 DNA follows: TGTGCCAGCAGTTTATCCCTGAGGGCCCCTGAAGCTTTCTTT.

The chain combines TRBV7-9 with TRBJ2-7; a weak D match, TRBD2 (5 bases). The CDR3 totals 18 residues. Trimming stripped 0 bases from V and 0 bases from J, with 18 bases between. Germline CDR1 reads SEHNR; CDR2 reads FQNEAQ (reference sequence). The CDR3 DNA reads TGTGCCAGCAGCTTAGCGCCCACCTCCCGAGGGAACTCCTACGAGCAGTACTTC. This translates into CASSLAPTSRGNSYEQYF.

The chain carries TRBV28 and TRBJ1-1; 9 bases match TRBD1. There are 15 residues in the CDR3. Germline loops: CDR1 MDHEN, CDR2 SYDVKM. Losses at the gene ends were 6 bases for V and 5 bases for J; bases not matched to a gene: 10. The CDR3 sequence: CASRPSSGQGTEAFF. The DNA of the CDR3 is TGTGCCAGCAGGCCCTCAAGTGGACAGGGGACTGAAGCTTTCTTT.

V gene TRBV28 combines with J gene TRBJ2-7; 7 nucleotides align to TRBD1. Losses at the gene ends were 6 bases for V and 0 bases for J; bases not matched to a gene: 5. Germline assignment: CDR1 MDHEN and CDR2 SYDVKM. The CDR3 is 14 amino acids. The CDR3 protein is CASSPDRASYEQYF. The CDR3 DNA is TGTGCCAGCAGCCCCGACAGGGCCTCCTACGAGCAGTACTTC.

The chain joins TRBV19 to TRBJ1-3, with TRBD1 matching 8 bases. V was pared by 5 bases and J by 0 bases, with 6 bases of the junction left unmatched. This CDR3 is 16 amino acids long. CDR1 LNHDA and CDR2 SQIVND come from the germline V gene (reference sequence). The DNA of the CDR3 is TGTGCCAGTAGTCCGTGGACAGGGCACTCTGGAAACACCATATATTTT. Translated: CASSPWTGHSGNTIYF.

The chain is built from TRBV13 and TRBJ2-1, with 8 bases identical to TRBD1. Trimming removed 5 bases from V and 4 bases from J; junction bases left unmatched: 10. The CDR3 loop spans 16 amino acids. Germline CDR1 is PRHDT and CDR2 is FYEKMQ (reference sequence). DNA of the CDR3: TGTGCCAGCAGCGCCAGACAGGGGCGCAATTACAATGAGCAGTTCTTC. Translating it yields CASSARQGRNYNEQFF.

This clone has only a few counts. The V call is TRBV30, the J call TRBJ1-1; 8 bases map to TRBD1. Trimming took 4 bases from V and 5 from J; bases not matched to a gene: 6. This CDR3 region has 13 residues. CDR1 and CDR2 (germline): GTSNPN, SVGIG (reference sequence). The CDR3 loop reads CAWTTGGGTEAFF. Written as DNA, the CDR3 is TGTGCCTGGACCACAGGGGGAGGGACTGAAGCTTTCTTT.